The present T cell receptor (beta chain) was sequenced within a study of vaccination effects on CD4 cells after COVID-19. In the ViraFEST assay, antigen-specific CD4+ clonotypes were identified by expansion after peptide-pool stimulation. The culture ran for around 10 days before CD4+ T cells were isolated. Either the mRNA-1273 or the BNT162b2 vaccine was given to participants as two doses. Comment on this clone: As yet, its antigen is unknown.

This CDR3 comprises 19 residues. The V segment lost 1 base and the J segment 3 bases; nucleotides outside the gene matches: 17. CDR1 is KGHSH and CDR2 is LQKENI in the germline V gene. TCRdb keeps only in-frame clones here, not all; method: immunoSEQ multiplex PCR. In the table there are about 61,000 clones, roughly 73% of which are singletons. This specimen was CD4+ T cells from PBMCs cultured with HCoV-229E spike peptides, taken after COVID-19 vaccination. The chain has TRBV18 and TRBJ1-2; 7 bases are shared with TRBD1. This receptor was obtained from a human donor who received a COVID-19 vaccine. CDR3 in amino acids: CASSPRGTVSLSSDYGYTF. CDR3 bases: TGTGCCAGCTCACCACGGGGGACAGTCTCTCTATCATCGGACTATGGCTACACCTTC.